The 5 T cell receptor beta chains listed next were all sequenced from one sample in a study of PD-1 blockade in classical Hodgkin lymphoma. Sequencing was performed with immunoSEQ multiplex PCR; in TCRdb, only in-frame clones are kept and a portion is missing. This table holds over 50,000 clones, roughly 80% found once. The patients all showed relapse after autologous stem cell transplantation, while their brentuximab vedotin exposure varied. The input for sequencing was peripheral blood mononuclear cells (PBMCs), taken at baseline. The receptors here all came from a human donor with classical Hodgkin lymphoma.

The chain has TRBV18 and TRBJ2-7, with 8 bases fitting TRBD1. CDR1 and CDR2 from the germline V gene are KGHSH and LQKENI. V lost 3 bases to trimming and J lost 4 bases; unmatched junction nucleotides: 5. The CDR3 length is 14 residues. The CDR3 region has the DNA TGTGCCAGCTCACCTGGACAGGGCCTATACGAGCAGTACTTC. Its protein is CASSPGQGLYEQYF.

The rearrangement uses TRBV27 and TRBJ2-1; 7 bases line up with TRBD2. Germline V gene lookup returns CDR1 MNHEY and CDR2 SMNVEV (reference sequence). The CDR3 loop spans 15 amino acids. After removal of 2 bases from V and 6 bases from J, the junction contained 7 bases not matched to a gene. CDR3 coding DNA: TGTGCCAGCAGTTTAGCAGCGGGGCCGATCAATGAGCAGTTCTTC. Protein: CASSLAAGPINEQFF.

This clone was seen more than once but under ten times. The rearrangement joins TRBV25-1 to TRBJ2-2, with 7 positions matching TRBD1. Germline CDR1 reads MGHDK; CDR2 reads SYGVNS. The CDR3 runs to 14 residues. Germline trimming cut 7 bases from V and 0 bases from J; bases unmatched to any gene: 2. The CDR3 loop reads CASTGGTNTGELFF. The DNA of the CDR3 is TGTGCCAGCACAGGGGGAACGAACACCGGGGAGCTGTTTTTT.

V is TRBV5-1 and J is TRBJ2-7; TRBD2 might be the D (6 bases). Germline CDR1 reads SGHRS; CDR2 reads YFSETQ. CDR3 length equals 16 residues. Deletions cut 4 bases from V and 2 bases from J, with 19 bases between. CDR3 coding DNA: TGCGCCAGCAGCGCCTTCCGGGACTCCAGAACCTACGAGCAGTACTTC. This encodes CASSAFRDSRTYEQYF.

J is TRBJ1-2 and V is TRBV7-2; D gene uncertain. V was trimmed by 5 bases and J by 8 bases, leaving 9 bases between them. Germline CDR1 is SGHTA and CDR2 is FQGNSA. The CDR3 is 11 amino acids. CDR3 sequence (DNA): TGTGCCAGCAGCCCCGCCTGGGGCTACACCTTC. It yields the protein CASSPAWGYTF.